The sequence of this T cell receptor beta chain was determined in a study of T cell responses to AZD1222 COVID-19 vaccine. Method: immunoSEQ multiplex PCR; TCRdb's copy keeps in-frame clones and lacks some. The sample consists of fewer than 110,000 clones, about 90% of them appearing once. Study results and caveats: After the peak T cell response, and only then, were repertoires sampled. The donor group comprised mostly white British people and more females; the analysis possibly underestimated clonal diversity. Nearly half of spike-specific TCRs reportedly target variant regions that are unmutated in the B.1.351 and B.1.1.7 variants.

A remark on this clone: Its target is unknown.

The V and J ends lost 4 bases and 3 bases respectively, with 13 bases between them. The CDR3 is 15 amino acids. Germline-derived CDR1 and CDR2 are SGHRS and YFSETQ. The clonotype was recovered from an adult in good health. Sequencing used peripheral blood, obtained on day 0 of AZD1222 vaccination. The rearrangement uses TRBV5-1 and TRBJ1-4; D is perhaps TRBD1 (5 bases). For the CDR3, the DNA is TGCGCCAGCAGCGCTAAGACAGCCTCTAATGAAAAACTGTTTTTT. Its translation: CASSAKTASNEKLFF.